Listed below are T cell receptor beta chains from one sample, sequenced in a study of a mutant IDH1 vaccine in newly diagnosed glioma. Data came from immunoSEQ multiplex PCR; TCRdb stores just in-frame clones and leaves some out. This sample has 43,000 or so clones, with around 92% found just once. For these TCRs, the target antigens are not known. The sample here was PBMCs, taken from a glioma patient whose treatment included an IDH1 peptide vaccine. Receptors originate from a man between 45 and 60 years old with glioma. Each CDR3 is given with its conserved first and last residue. D genes are given only for firm matches. Not all rows give a size; the values are once, few, many and, for expanded clones, a class.

size,D,J,V,CDR3,DNA
-,-,TRBJ2-5,TRBV6-5,CASSSPQETQYF,TGTGCCAGCAGTTCCCCCCAAGAGACCCAGTACTTC
-,-,TRBJ2-6,TRBV28,CASSLYSGANVLTF,TGTGCCAGCAGTTTGTACTCTGGGGCCAACGTCCTGACTTTC
-,-,TRBJ2-7,TRBV6-5,CASSDPRVDDEQYF,TGTGCCAGCAGTGACCCTCGGGTCGATGACGAGCAGTACTTC
-,-,TRBJ1-1,TRBV11-2,CASRGTILNTEAFF,TGTGCCAGCAGGGGGACTATCCTGAACACTGAAGCTTTCTTT
-,-,TRBJ1-1,TRBV29-1,CSVEEGPQVTEAFF,TGCAGCGTTGAAGAGGGACCTCAAGTCACTGAAGCTTTCTTT
-,-,TRBJ1-1,TRBV28,CAGQAGHTEAFF,TGTGCCGGTCAGGCGGGGCACACTGAAGCTTTCTTT
once,-,TRBJ1-5,TRBV28,CASSFLGGNQPQHF,TGTGCCAGCAGTTTCTTGGGAGGCAATCAGCCCCAGCATTTT
-,TRBD1,TRBJ1-1,TRBV9,CASSPSGTGNTEAFF,TGTGCCAGCAGCCCATCCGGGACAGGGAACACTGAAGCTTTCTTT
-,-,TRBJ2-5,TRBV7-2,CASSLRGGGETQYF,TGTGCCAGCAGCTTAAGGGGAGGAGGAGAGACCCAGTACTTC
once,TRBD1,TRBJ1-2,TRBV5-1,CASSTGQDYGYTF,TGCGCCAGCAGCACCGGACAGGACTATGGCTACACCTTC
-,TRBD1,TRBJ2-7,TRBV13,CASRRTGTAYEQYF,TGTGCCAGCCGCAGAACCGGGACAGCCTACGAGCAGTACTTC
-,-,TRBJ2-1,TRBV7-9,CASSLVRSNNEQFF,TGTGCCAGCAGCTTAGTTCGGTCGAACAATGAGCAGTTCTTC
-,-,TRBJ2-7,TRBV2,CASSGHYEQYF,TGTGCCAGCAGTGGCCACTACGAGCAGTACTTC
-,-,TRBJ2-3,TRBV14,CASSQESGTDTQYF,TGTGCCAGCAGCCAAGAGTCCGGGACAGATACGCAGTATTTT
-,TRBD1,TRBJ1-5,TRBV6-5,CASSYSRTGGQPQHF,TGTGCCAGCAGTTACTCTCGGACAGGTGGTCAGCCCCAGCATTTT
once,TRBD2,TRBJ2-7,TRBV9,CASSVGASGVYEQYF,TGTGCCAGCAGCGTAGGGGCTAGCGGGGTCTACGAGCAGTACTTC
-,-,TRBJ1-5,TRBV6-1,CASRPRGGNNQPQHF,TGTGCCAGCAGACCCCGGGGGGGAAACAATCAGCCCCAGCATTTT
-,TRBD2,TRBJ2-3,TRBV7-7,CASSLGVAGADTQYF,TGTGCTAGCAGCTTAGGGGTAGCGGGAGCAGATACGCAGTATTTT
-,-,TRBJ1-5,TRBV5-5,CASSSGVGNQPQHF,TGTGCCAGCAGCTCAGGGGTGGGCAATCAGCCCCAGCATTTT
-,-,TRBJ2-2,TRBV5-4,CASSSSFGTGELFF,TGTGCCAGCAGCTCCTCCTTCGGGACCGGGGAGCTGTTTTTT
-,-,TRBJ1-6,TRBV2,CASSDAGNVSPLHF,TGTGCCAGCAGTGATGCGGGGAACGTTTCACCCCTCCACTTT
-,-,TRBJ2-5,TRBV29-1,CSVGQAPGETQYF,TGCAGCGTTGGACAGGCCCCAGGGGAGACCCAGTACTTC
-,-,TRBJ1-1,TRBV19,CASSISREAFF,TGTGCCAGTAGTATAAGTCGGGAAGCTTTCTTT
-,-,TRBJ2-1,TRBV5-1,CASSGGPGTHNEQFF,TGCGCCAGCAGTGGAGGGCCAGGGACCCACAATGAGCAGTTCTTC
-,TRBD1,TRBJ2-7,TRBV6-5,CASSFRDRGIYEQYF,TGTGCCAGCAGCTTCCGGGACAGGGGCATCTACGAGCAGTACTTC
once,TRBD2,TRBJ2-5,TRBV7-2,CASSLGGSETQYF,TGTGCCAGCAGCTTAGGCGGGAGCGAGACCCAGTACTTC
-,TRBD2,TRBJ2-7,TRBV2,CASMSGGYEQYF,TGTGCCAGCATGTCGGGGGGGTACGAGCAGTACTTC
-,TRBD1,TRBJ2-7,TRBV11-2,CASSPLGQGYEQYF,TGTGCCAGCAGCCCCCTGGGACAGGGCTACGAGCAGTACTTC